The entry below gives a single T cell receptor (beta chain) sequence along with its context. This sample was taken from a study of T cell changes during pregnancy in multiple sclerosis. The protocol was immunoSEQ multiplex PCR, while the TCRdb copy is restricted to in-frame clones and leaves out a portion. Of over 40,000 clones in the sample, approximately 90% were seen once. From germline, CDR1 is SGHVS and CDR2 FNYEAQ. V shed 3 bases and J shed 5 bases, with 10 bases lying between them. There are 13 residues in the CDR3. Sequencing used CD8+ T cells from peripheral blood mononuclear cells, obtained after pregnancy. The origin of this receptor is a female donor in good health, enrolled as a control in a pregnancy study. This chain joins TRBV7-6 and TRBJ2-5; a weak D match, TRBD1 (5 bases). The CDR3 here is CASSLGRGETQYF. CDR3 in DNA: TGTGCCAGCAGCTTGGGGCGTGGCGAGACCCAGTACTTC. Variable domain in full (rest from reference TRBV7-6 and TRBJ2-5): GAGVSQSPRYKVTKRGQDVALRCDPISGHVSLYWYRQALGQGPEFLTYFNYEAQQDKSGLPNDRFSAERPEGSISTLTIQRTEQRDSAMYRCASSLGRGETQYFGPGTRLLVL.